The rows below give T cell receptor beta chains drawn from one sample of a study of CD8 T cells in Susac syndrome. TCRdb analysed the immunoSEQ multiplex PCR reads with MiXCR anew, one entry per CDR3 protein. Of approximately 270,000 distinct CDR3 sequences listed, 80% to 95% are singletons. The sample was CD4+ T cells from PBMCs. The source of these receptors is a human donor with multiple sclerosis. CDR3s include the opening cysteine and the closing phenylalanine or tryptophan.

v_gene	CDR3aa
TRBV28	CASSAPSAKNIQYF
TRBV18	CASSPRAGNDNEQFF
TRBV9	CASSSGTGPYEQYF
TRBV5-1	CASAPGMGGISDTQYF
TRBV12-5	CASGPPGRSNTEAFF
TRBV18	CASSPASLAGVGNEQFF
TRBV6-5	CASSSRTGGPIYEQYF
TRBV24-1	CATRVPGTDTQYF
TRBV11-2	CASSANPLASTGELFF
TRBV2	CASSQTESTEAFF
TRBV6-5	CASRPGQTFSYEQYF
TRBV2	CASMGGTFVSPLHF
TRBV30	CAWGVAGVGETQYF
TRBV12-3/TRBV12-4	CASSSLAGGAYEQYF
TRBV5-4	CASSLASVSFSGANVLTF
TRBV9	CASSAGQGHDGELFF
TRBV15	CATSRELAGQETQYF
TRBV6-2/TRBV6-3	CASSPRGQVHTGELFF
TRBV5-1	CASSLRLAGTTDTQYF
TRBV27	CASSLQGNGNTIYF
TRBV3-1	CASSQYGGHTGELFF
TRBV6-2/TRBV6-3	CASRERNQPQHF
TRBV6-2/TRBV6-3	CASSKRPEPFNQPQHF
TRBV14	CASSQEYSRFHSEAFF
TRBV5-4	CASSWGRAANYGYTF
TRBV24-1	CATSRDSTDTQYF
TRBV11-3	CASSNQGGETQYF
TRBV20-1	CSAYRLAGGPNLQETQYF
TRBV14	CASSQATGARETQYF
TRBV4-2	CASSQAPLDSYEQYF
TRBV12-3/TRBV12-4	CASSLGQLNIQYF
TRBV28	CATLGTDTQYF
TRBV7-2	CASSYAGQSGYTF
TRBV27	CASSLRGHSYEQYF
TRBV5-1	CASSSGGHLNTEAFF
TRBV14	CASSQVLRNEQFF
TRBV19	CASGITGGAQSPLHF
TRBV27	CASSPFGRGSYGYTF
TRBV4-1	CASSQDPPESSYNSPLHF
TRBV6-5	CASSYRGRGNYEQYF
TRBV30	CAWSLTGEGYTF
TRBV9	CASSVGRTGGNGYTF
TRBV9	CASSVVRQGNEQFF
TRBV11-2	CASTSGFGQASREQYF
TRBV19	CASSIGGTGKLVHEQFF
TRBV7-2	CASSPLRGGDTQYF
TRBV18	CASSPGRVATEAFF
TRBV4-1	CASSQFRGGGNEKLFF